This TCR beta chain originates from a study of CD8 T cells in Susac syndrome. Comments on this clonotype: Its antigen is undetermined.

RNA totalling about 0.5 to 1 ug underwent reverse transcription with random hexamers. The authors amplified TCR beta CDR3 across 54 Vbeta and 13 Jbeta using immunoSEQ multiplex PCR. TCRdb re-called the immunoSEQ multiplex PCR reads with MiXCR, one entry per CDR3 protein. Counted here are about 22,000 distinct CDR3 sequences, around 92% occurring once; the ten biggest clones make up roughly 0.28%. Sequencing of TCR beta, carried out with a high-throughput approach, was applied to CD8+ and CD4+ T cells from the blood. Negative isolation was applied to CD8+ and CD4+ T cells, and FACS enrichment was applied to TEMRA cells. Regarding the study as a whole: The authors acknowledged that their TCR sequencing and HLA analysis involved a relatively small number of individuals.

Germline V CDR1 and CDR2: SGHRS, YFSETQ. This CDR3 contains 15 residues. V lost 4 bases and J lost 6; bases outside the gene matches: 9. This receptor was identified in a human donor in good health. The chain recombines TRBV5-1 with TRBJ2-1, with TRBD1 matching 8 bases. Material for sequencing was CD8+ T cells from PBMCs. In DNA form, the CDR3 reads TGCGCCAGCAGCCTGGTACAGGGGGATCTCAATGAGCAGTTCTTC. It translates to CASSLVQGDLNEQFF.